This T cell receptor beta chain derives from a study of long-term antiretroviral therapy in people with HIV. Whole-study context: Earliest sampling preceded the 2015 immediate-ART recommendation by about a decade. Findings and limits, study-wide: Blood draws took place between the mid-2000s and the late 2010s and possibly involved older ART regimens. On ART adherence, viral resistance or therapy changes, no data were available.

Assay version v3.0 of immunoSEQ was used, and it was run at survey level. Sequencing used immunoSEQ multiplex PCR; TCRdb keeps in-frame clones, though not all of them. The sample holds some 30,000 clones, 94% seen once. The V gene end was trimmed by 3 bases and the J gene end by 10 bases; junction bases not matched to a gene: 13. The CDR3 runs 16 residues. Turning to this clone: Its target is unknown.

At least one PBMC sample before ART and at least two after were required. The sequence was obtained from a man aged 45 to 65 with HIV. The source was unsorted PBMCs, collected about 7.4 years after starting antiretroviral therapy. V gene TRBV5-3 combines with J gene TRBJ1-6; 7 bases agree with TRBD1. TRBV5-3 falls under the ORF class, with uncertain function. The DNA for the CDR3 is TGTGCCAGAAGCTGGGGGACCGACAGGGCCACCTCACCCCTCCACTTT. It encodes CARSWGTDRATSPLHF.